This T cell receptor beta chain derives from a study of low-dose radiotherapy and immunotherapy resistance in tumors (dated by TCRdb to between 2021 and 2022). The study in broad terms: Cohort 1 received 0.5 Gy per fraction every 2 weeks, with a prescribed total PTV dose of 6.5 Gy. Cohort 2 received 1 Gy per fraction every two weeks, with a total of 13 Gy over 26 weeks. Nivolumab was administered intravenously as a 240 mg flat dose every two weeks, and ipilimumab was administered intravenously at 1 mg/kg every six weeks. Intravenous cyclophosphamide at 200 mg/m2 was administered every two weeks, one day ahead of each radiation and immunotherapy administration. Aspirin 300 mg was taken orally once daily by patients for four cycles, starting on cycle 1 day 1. Trial participants were not randomized into treatment groups. Eight patients were included in the translational analysis, namely three from the first dose cohort plus the first five from the second dose cohort.

The time point label corresponds to: after trial treatment. Per the publication, the treatment or condition label means: LDRT plus nivolumab, ipilimumab, low-dose cyclophosphamide and aspirin (RACIN trial). The donors took part in RACIN, a single-arm, phase I, dose-escalation trial that combined nivolumab, ipilimumab, aspirin, low-dose cyclophosphamide and low-dose radiotherapy. Patients were eligible if they had advanced solid tumors that were TIL-negative. This clonotype came up many times. No cognate antigen has been identified for it. It has no much larger one-base neighbor in the sample; base qualities were not kept. From cysteine to phenylalanine, the CDR3 is 13 amino acids long. Only the CDR3 DNA stays, 39 bases, in frame from base 1. At the junction V is shortened by 5 bases and J by 4 bases, with 10 bases in between. From a lookup of the germline V gene, CDR1 and CDR2 are MNHEY and SVGAGI.

Superscript III and a set of TRAV- and TRBV-specific primers were used to synthesize first-strand cDNA, so that both TCRalpha and TCRbeta chains were covered. TCRs were amplified with Phusion for roughly 20 PCR cycles using a constant-region primer together with the adapter attached to the V primers. Isolated mRNA was amplified with the MessageAmp II aRNA Amplification Kit, using a roughly 17-hour in vitro transcription at 37°C. The Dynabeads mRNA DIRECT Purification Kit was used to isolate the mRNA for TCR sequencing. Indexed Illumina adapters were added in a second approximately 25-cycle Phusion PCR, and the resulting products were purified with AMPure XP beads. An Illumina MiniSeq instrument was used to deep-sequence the TCRalpha and TCRbeta libraries. For the original study's pipeline: Using custom Perl scripts, TCR sequences encoding the same protein were pooled, out-of-frame sequences were removed, and the abundance of each clonotype was computed. Any TCR sequence backed by just one read was left out of the analysis. Shannon entropy, Gini index, clonality, richness, and the frequency of TCRs shared between repertoires were included as repertoire metrics. TCRdb reran the public reads through fastp at Q25 and MiXCR, keeping productive beta chains. Each entry merges the rows of one CDR3 protein and shows their most common DNA and genes. In this record, the V and J calls reflect TCRdb's handling and not the investigators' own analysis. This sample has roughly 38,000 distinct CDR3 sequences in its table, and 20% of those were observed once. 9.2% of the sample is held by the ten biggest clonotypes.

This receptor was taken from a female donor with ovarian cancer. The rearranged segments are TRBV6-5 and TRBJ2-3; TRBD2 is perhaps the D gene, given 6 matching bases. Specimen: PBMCs, collected after low-dose radiotherapy plus immunotherapy. The CDR3 reads as follows: CASSRGNPDTQYF. Here is the DNA: TGTGCCAGCAGTCGGGGGAACCCAGATACGCAGTATTTT.